This T cell receptor beta chain was recovered during a study of blood T cell repertoires in COVID-19. Study as a whole: Spain, Italy and the United States supplied samples that represented acute and convalescent COVID-19.

Repertoires were generated with immunoSEQ multiplex PCR, while TCRdb's copy carries only in-frame clones and drops some. This table has about 310,000 clones, around 87% appearing once. Trimming shortened V by 5 bases and J by 4 bases, and 20 bases separated the two germline ends. Per the germline V gene, CDR1 is MNHEY and CDR2 is SMNVEV (reference sequence). CDR3 size: 16 residues. V is TRBV27 and J is TRBJ1-1; D might be TRBD1 (5 bases). The material sequenced was peripheral blood. The TCR comes from a man in his late teens or twenties with active or convalescent COVID-19. CDR3 residues: CASSPHMGNRGTEAFF. The CDR3, as DNA: TGTGCCAGCAGTCCCCACATGGGGAATAGGGGCACTGAAGCTTTCTTT.